The 5 T cell receptor beta chains reported below all come from one sample, sequenced in a study of blood T cell repertoires in COVID-19. Data came from immunoSEQ multiplex PCR; TCRdb stores just in-frame clones and leaves some out. Here the sample spans some 220,000 clones, about 82% being singletons. Sequences were obtained from peripheral blood. All receptors come from a man aged 50-60 years with COVID-19, enrolled during active disease.

The chain has TRBV14 and TRBJ2-2, with TRBD1 as a possible D gene (7 bases). The CDR3 covers 17 residues. Germline CDR1 SGHDN, CDR2 FVKESK. V lost 0 bases and J 4 bases, leaving 15 bases between the germline ends. CDR3 sequence: CASSQDQGGLATGELFF. The CDR3 nucleotides read TGTGCCAGCAGCCAAGACCAGGGGGGCCTGGCCACCGGGGAGCTGTTTTTT.

The chain couples TRBV5-1 to TRBJ2-3, with TRBD1 matching 8 bases. This CDR3 spans 16 amino acids. The V gene's germline CDR1 is SGHRS and CDR2 YFSETQ. The V and J ends lost 0 bases and 0 bases, in that order; junction bases with no gene match: 3. The CDR3 here is CASSLEAGGSTDTQYF. CDR3 in DNA: TGCGCCAGCAGCTTGGAGGCAGGGGGCAGCACAGATACGCAGTATTTT.

J is TRBJ1-2 and V is TRBV10-3; 11 bases map to TRBD1. Germline values: CDR1 ENHRY, CDR2 SYGVKD. CDR3 size: 15 residues. V shed 6 bases, J shed 7 bases, and the junction held 10 bases outside the gene matches. The CDR3, as DNA: TGTGCCATCAGCGAGGGTGTGGGGACAGGGGGTGGCTACACCTTC. Protein product: CAISEGVGTGGGYTF.

J is TRBJ2-4 and V is TRBV28; D is perhaps TRBD1 (5 bases). Germline loops: CDR1 MDHEN, CDR2 SYDVKM. The germline V and J ends were trimmed by 7 bases and 0 bases, with 13 bases remaining between them. The CDR3 consists of 15 residues. The CDR3 loop reads CASKSRELAKNIQYF. DNA for the CDR3: TGTGCCAGCAAAAGCAGGGAATTAGCCAAAAACATTCAGTACTTC. The variable domain in full, with the rest retrieved from reference TRBV28 and TRBJ2-4, is DVKVTQSSRYLVKRTGEKVFLECVQDMDHENMFWYRQDPGLGLRLIYFSYDVKMKEKGDIPEGYSVSREKKERFSLILESASTNQTSMYLCASKSRELAKNIQYFGAGTRLSVL.

This clone was seen a few times. The rearrangement links TRBV19 to TRBJ1-5; a weak D match, TRBD1 (5 bases). Between the trimmed V and J ends, which lost 1 base and 3 bases, there was a span of 13 bases. The length of the CDR3 is 16 residues. The V gene's germline CDR1 is LNHDA and CDR2 SQIVND (reference sequence). The CDR3: CASSIVPGHLNQPQHF. CDR3 DNA: TGTGCCAGTAGTATAGTCCCAGGACACCTCAATCAGCCCCAGCATTTT.